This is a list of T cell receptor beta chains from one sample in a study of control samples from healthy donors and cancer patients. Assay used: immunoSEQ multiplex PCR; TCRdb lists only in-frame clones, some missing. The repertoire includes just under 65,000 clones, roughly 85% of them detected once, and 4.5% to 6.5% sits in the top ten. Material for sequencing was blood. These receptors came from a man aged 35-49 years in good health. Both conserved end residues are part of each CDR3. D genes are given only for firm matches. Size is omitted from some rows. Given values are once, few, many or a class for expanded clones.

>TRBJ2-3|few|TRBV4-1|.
TGCGCCAGCAGCCAAACGGGGACTCCCCGCACAGATACGCAGTATTTT
CASSQTGTPRTDTQYF
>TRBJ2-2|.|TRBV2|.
TGTGCCAGCAGTGGATTAGCGTCGGGGCCCGGGGAGCTGTTTTTT
CASSGLASGPGELFF
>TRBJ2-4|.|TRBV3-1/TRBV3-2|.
TGTGCCAGCAGACTAGGAACCTGGGGAGATAAAAACATTCAGTACTTC
CASRLGTWGDKNIQYF
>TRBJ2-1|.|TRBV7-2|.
TGTGCCAGCAGCCTCACTAGTGAGCAGTTCTTC
CASSLTSEQFF
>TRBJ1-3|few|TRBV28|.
TGTGCCAGCACTCAAGGGGCCACTGCCTCTGGAAACACCATATATTTT
CASTQGATASGNTIYF
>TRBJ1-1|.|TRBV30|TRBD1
TGTGCCTGGAGTTGGGACAGTAACACTGAAGCTTTCTTT
CAWSWDSNTEAFF
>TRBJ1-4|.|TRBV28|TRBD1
TGTGCCAGCAGCCCCGGGACAGGTGTGGAAAAACTGTTTTTT
CASSPGTGVEKLFF
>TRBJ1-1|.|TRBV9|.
TGTGCCAGCAGCGTCGCCACGCAGGGGTACATGAACACTGAAGCTTTCTTT
CASSVATQGYMNTEAFF
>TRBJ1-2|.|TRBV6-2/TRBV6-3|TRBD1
TGTGCCAGCAGTTTCGCTTCAAGGGACAGAACCAACTATGGCTACACCTTC
CASSFASRDRTNYGYTF
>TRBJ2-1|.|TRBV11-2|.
TGTGCCAGCACCCCCGTAGGATCCTACAATGAGCAGTTCTTC
CASTPVGSYNEQFF
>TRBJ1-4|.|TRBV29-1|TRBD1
TGCAGCGCATGGGACAGGGGGCGCGGTAATGAAAAACTGTTTTTT
CSAWDRGRGNEKLFF
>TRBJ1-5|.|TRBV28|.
TGTGCCAGCAGGGTGGGAGATAGCAATCAGCCCCAGCATTTT
CASRVGDSNQPQHF
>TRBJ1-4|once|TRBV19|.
TGTGCCAGTAGTACCAGACAGGCCTTGGGGGAAAAACTGTTTTTT
CASSTRQALGEKLFF
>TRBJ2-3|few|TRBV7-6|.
TGTGCCAGCAGCTTAGAGGGGGGGAGCACAGATACGCAGTATTTT
CASSLEGGSTDTQYF
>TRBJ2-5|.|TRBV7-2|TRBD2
TGTGCCAGCAGCTTCGGGCTAGCGGGAGGACGAGGAGAGACCCAGTACTTC
CASSFGLAGGRGETQYF
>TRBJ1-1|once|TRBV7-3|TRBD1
TGTGCCAGCAGCCCCGAAGGGACAGCGAACACTGAAGCTTTCTTT
CASSPEGTANTEAFF
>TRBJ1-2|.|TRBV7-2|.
TGTGCCAGCAGCTTAGCGCATTTTGGGAGTGGTAATGGCTACACCTTC
CASSLAHFGSGNGYTF